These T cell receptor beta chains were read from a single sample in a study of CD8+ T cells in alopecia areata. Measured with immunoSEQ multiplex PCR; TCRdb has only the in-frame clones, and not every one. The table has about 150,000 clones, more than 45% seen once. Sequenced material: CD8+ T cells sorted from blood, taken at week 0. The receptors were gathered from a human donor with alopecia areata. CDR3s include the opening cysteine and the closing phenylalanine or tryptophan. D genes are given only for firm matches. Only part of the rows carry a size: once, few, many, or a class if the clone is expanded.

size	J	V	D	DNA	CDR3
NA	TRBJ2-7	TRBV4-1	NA	TGCGCCAGCAGCCAATCCTTGGCGAACGAGCAGTACTTC	CASSQSLANEQYF
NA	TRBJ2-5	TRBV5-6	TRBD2	TGTGCCAGCAGCTTGGATCTAGCGGGGATGGGAGAGACCCAGTACTTC	CASSLDLAGMGETQYF
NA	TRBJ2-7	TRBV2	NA	TGTGCCAGCGCATTAGGGCCCACCTACGAGCAGTACTTC	CASALGPTYEQYF
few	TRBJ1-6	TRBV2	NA	TGTGCCAGCAAGGAGGGTCTTGTGAATTCACCCCTCCACTTT	CASKEGLVNSPLHF
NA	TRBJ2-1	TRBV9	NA	TGTGCCAGCAGCGTTCGCGGGGGCCCCTCGGAGCAGTTCTTC	CASSVRGGPSEQFF
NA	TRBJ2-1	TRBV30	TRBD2	TGTGCCTGGGTGACTAGCGGGGGCCTAACCTACAATGAGCAGTTCTTC	CAWVTSGGLTYNEQFF
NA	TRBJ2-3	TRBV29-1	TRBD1	TGCAGCGCCGAATCCGGACAGGGCGGTGCAGATACGCAGTATTTT	CSAESGQGGADTQYF
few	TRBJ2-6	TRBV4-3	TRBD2	TGCGCCAGCAGCCAAGATAGCTTCCCACTAGCGGGGGTTTCTGGGGCCAACGTCCTGACTTTC	CASSQDSFPLAGVSGANVLTF
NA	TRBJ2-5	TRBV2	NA	TGTGCCAGCAGTGACAGGGGATTAGGGACCCAGTACTTC	CASSDRGLGTQYF
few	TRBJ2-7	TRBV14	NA	TGTGCCAGCAGTCTACGACAGGACTCCTACGAGCAGTACTTC	CASSLRQDSYEQYF
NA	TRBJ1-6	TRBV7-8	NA	TGTGCCAGCAGCTTCAAGGGGAGCTCCTATAATTCACCCCTCCACTTT	CASSFKGSSYNSPLHF
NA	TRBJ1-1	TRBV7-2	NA	TGTGCCAGCAGCTTTGGGCAGGGCACTGAAGCTTTCTTT	CASSFGQGTEAFF
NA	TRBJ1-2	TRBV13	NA	TGTGCCAGCAGCTTACTCAGGGGAAACGGTGGCTACACCTTC	CASSLLRGNGGYTF
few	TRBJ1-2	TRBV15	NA	TGTGCCACCAGCAGAGATGCAGAGCCTGCTAACTATGGCTACACCTTC	CATSRDAEPANYGYTF
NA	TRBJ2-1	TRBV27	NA	TGTGCCAGCAGCCCCCGCCCCGTGGGGCAGACTTACAATGAGCAGTTCTTC	CASSPRPVGQTYNEQFF
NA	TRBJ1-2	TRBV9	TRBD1	TGTGCCAGCAGCGTTTCCGGATCGGATGAAGGGGGCTACTATGGCTACACCTTC	CASSVSGSDEGGYYGYTF
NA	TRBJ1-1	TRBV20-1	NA	TGCAGTGCTTCCACTGAAGCTTTCTTT	CSASTEAFF
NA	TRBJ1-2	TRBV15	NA	TGTGCCACCAGTCCGACAGAGGGATATGGCTACACCTTC	CATSPTEGYGYTF
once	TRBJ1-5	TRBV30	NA	TGTGCCTGGAGTGTAGGGGGGGGGCTAAATCAGCCCCAGCATTTT	CAWSVGGGLNQPQHF
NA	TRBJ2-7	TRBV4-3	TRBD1	TGCGCCAGCAGCGACGGGACAGGGGCCTACGAGCAGTACTTC	CASSDGTGAYEQYF
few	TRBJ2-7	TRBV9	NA	TGTGCCAGCAGCACAAACTCAGCAGGAGGCGAGCAGTACTTC	CASSTNSAGGEQYF
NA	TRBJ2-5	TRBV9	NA	TGTGCCAGCGGTGGGGGAATGGAGACCCAGTACTTC	CASGGGMETQYF
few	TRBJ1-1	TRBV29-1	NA	TGCAGCGTAGACAGCTACACTGAAGCTTTCTTT	CSVDSYTEAFF
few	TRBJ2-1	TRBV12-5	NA	TGTGCTAGTGGTTTACATGAGCAGTTCTTC	CASGLHEQFF
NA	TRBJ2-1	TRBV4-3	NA	TGCGCCAGCAGCCAAGATGTTTTCTCCTACAATGAGCAGTTCTTC	CASSQDVFSYNEQFF
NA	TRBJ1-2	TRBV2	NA	TGTGCCAGCAGTGAAGCTAAAGGGAAAGGCTACACCTTC	CASSEAKGKGYTF
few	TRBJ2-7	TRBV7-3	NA	TGTGCCAGCAGCTATGAAAGGGACCGGTACTTC	CASSYERDRYF
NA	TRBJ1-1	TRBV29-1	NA	TGCAGCGTCAGGAGGAACACTGAAGCTTTCTTT	CSVRRNTEAFF
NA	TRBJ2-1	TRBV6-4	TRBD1	TGTGCCAGCAGTGTTGGGACAGGGGCGGCAGAGGAGCAGTTCTTC	CASSVGTGAAEEQFF
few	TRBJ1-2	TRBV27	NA	TGTGCCAGCAGTCCGACAGGACCCTATGGCTACACCTTC	CASSPTGPYGYTF
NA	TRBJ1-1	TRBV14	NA	TGTGCCAGCAGCTCGGACCTTTACATGAACACTGAAGCTTTCTTT	CASSSDLYMNTEAFF
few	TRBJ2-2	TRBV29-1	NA	TGCAGCGTTGAAAAGGGAGGCACCGGGGAGCTGTTTTTT	CSVEKGGTGELFF
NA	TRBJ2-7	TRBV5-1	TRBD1	TGCGCCAGCAGCTTGGGGACAGGACAACCAGTCTCCTACGAGCAGTACTTC	CASSLGTGQPVSYEQYF
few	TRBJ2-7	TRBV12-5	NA	TGTGCTAGTGGTATAAGGGACTACGAGCAGTACTTC	CASGIRDYEQYF
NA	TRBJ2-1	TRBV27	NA	TGTGCCAGCAGTTTAGTAGGGGTTCGGGACAATGAGCAGTTCTTC	CASSLVGVRDNEQFF
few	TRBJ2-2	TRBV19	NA	TGTGCCAGTAGTATAGGACTGGCCGGGGAGCTGTTTTTT	CASSIGLAGELFF
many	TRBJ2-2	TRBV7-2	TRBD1	TGTGCCAGCAGCTTGGGGACAGGGGCGTATCGGCCCGGGGAGCTGTTTTTT	CASSLGTGAYRPGELFF
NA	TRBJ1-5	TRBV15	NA	TGTGCCACCAGCCCAAACCTCGACAGAAAAAATCAGCCCCAGCATTTT	CATSPNLDRKNQPQHF
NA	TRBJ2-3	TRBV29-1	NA	TGCAGCGTTGACAGGGGCCAAAGCACAGATACGCAGTATTTT	CSVDRGQSTDTQYF
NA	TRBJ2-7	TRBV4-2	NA	TGTGCCAGCAGCCAACTGGGGTACGACGAGCAGTACTTC	CASSQLGYDEQYF
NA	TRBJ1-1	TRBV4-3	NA	TGCGCCAGCAGCCGGGGAGCTACTGGGGCTGAAGCTTTCTTT	CASSRGATGAEAFF
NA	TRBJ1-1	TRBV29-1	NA	TGCAGCGTTGTCGGTGACGCTGAAGCTTTCTTT	CSVVGDAEAFF
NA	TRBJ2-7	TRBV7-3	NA	TGTGCCAGCAGCTTAACTTCTGGGCGCGAGCAGTACTTC	CASSLTSGREQYF
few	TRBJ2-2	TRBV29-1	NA	TGCAGCGTAGACACCGGGGAGCTGTTTTTT	CSVDTGELFF
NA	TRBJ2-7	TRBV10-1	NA	TGCGCCAGCAGTGAGGGTTTCGGGTACGAGCAGTACTTC	CASSEGFGYEQYF
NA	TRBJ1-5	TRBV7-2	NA	TGTGCCAGCAGCCTAGGCAGGGGCAATCAGCCCCAGCATTTT	CASSLGRGNQPQHF
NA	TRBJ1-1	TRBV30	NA	TGTGCCTGGTCCGGGTCAGGCACTGAAGCTTTCTTT	CAWSGSGTEAFF
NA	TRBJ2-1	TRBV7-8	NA	TGTGCCAGCAGCTTAACATCCGCTGAGCAGTTCTTC	CASSLTSAEQFF
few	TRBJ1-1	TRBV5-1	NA	TGCGCCAGCAGCTGGGGAGGGGAAGCTTTCTTT	CASSWGGEAFF
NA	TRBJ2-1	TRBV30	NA	TGTGCCTGGAGTGTCCAGAATGAGCAGTTCTTC	CAWSVQNEQFF
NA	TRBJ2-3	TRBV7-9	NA	TGTGCCAGCAACCCGGGGTTAGATACGCAGTATTTT	CASNPGLDTQYF